This T cell receptor beta chain derives from a study of CD8 T cells in ankylosing spondylitis. Ten or more counts support this clonotype. TCRdb passed the 5' RACE reads through MiXCR, listing each CDR3 protein once. The sample has about 130,000 distinct CDR3 sequences; about 7.3% are singletons. Sequences were obtained from blood, either unsorted or a sorted T cell fraction (not recorded which). The sequence was collected from a female donor with ankylosing spondylitis or in good health (not recorded which).

CDR3 in amino acids: CASSKKGFAEAFF. The CDR3 DNA reads as TGTGCCAGCAGCAAAAAGGGTTTTGCTGAAGCTTTCTTT. The chain links TRBV9 to TRBJ1-1; D is undetermined. The CDR3 has 13 residues. In germline, CDR1 is SGDLS, CDR2 YYNGEE. Trimming shortened V by 4 bases and J by 6 bases, and 13 bases separated the two germline ends.